Listed here are 21 T cell receptor beta chains from one sample, sequenced in a study of blood T cells in healthy people across ages. Using a J-beta primer mix together with a sample-barcoded 5' primer, a second PCR was run for roughly 6 to 12 cycles. TCRdb re-called the 5' RACE reads with MiXCR, one entry per CDR3 protein. The profile covers hundreds of thousands of distinct CDR3 sequences, with under 25% appearing a single time and roughly 3.6% taken by the ten largest. Input material: blood. Receptors originate from a man in his sixties or seventies in good health.

The chain recombines TRBV5-1 with TRBJ2-1, with 10 bases lining up with TRBD2. CDR3 length: 14 residues. Looked up from germline, CDR1 is SGHRS and CDR2 is YFSETQ. With 7 bases clipped from V and 7 bases from J, the junction kept 8 bases outside the gene matches. DNA for the CDR3: TGCGCCAGCGCAGTAGCGGGAGGAGGAAATGAGCAGTTCTTC. Protein sequence: CASAVAGGGNEQFF.

This clonotype was counted between two and nine times. The chain couples TRBV5-1 to TRBJ2-5, with 8 bases identical to TRBD1. The J call may be faulty, since TRBJ2-1 better matches the DNA end. The CDR3 totals 13 residues. The V gene's germline CDR1 is SGHRS and CDR2 YFSETQ. CDR3 sequence: CASTGQANNEQFF. The CDR3 DNA follows: TGCGCCAGCACGGGACAGGCTAACAATGAGCAGTTCTTC.

This clonotype was observed a handful of times. This rearrangement joins TRBV30 to TRBJ1-1; tentative D call: TRBD1 (5 bases). CDR3 length: 12 amino acids. Germline values: CDR1 GTSNPN, CDR2 SVGIG (reference sequence). V lost 8 bases and J lost 0, with 10 bases in between. The CDR3 nucleotides read TGTGCCCGGGGACGGCTGAACACTGAAGCTTTCTTT. It translates to CARGRLNTEAFF.

The V and J genes are TRBV15 and TRBJ2-5; 9 bases map to TRBD1. Germline V gene lookup returns CDR1 LNHNV and CDR2 YYDKDF (reference sequence). V lost 0 bases and J lost 2; bases outside the gene matches: 1. CDR3 length equals 15 residues. CDR3 DNA sequence: TGTGCCACCAGCAGAGAACAGGGGGCTCAAGAGACCCAGTACTTC. Encoded protein: CATSREQGAQETQYF.

This clonotype was recorded many times. The V call is TRBV5-4, the J call TRBJ2-1, with D perhaps TRBD1 (5 bases). Germline V gene data show CDR1 as SGHNT and CDR2 as YYREEE (reference sequence). The CDR3 loop spans 15 amino acids. V shed 2 bases and J shed 0 bases, with 9 bases lying between them. The CDR3 is CASSFRVSSYNEQFF. Written as DNA, the CDR3 is TGTGCCAGCAGCTTCAGGGTTAGCTCCTACAATGAGCAGTTCTTC.

This clonotype showed up many times. The chain recombines TRBV9 with TRBJ2-7; D is perhaps TRBD1 or TRBD2 (5 bases each). V lost 0 bases and J 5 bases, leaving 18 bases between the germline ends. The CDR3 length is 16 residues. CDR1 SGDLS and CDR2 YYNGEE come from the germline V gene. CDR3 nucleotides: TGTGCCAGCAGCGTAGGTCCAGGGACCTACGGGAACGAGCAGTACTTC. Protein: CASSVGPGTYGNEQYF.

The gene calls are TRBV12-3 or TRBV12-4 and TRBJ2-6; D remains unclear. CDR3 length: 14 amino acids. The V gene lost 7 bases and the J gene lost 0 bases, with 7 bases spanning the gap. The CDR3 region has the DNA TGTGCCAGCACCGAGAGCTCTGGGGCCAACGTCCTGACTTTC. Translating it yields CASTESSGANVLTF.

This clonotype was observed a few times. This chain uses TRBV6-5 with TRBJ2-3; 7 bases align to TRBD2. This CDR3 has 14 residues. V trimming: 7 bases; J trimming: 2 bases; junction bases outside the gene matches: 6. CDR1 is MNHEY and CDR2 is SVGAGI in the germline V gene. The CDR3 DNA sequence: TGTGCCAGCACCCAGAGCGGGGCCACAGATACGCAGTATTTT. Translating gives CASTQSGATDTQYF.

This clonotype was recorded a few times. This chain uses TRBV7-2 with TRBJ2-3; maybe TRBD2 (6 bases). V lost 8 bases, J lost 1 base, and 13 bases lay in between. Germline V CDR1 and CDR2: SGHTA, FQGNSA. The CDR3 contains 14 residues. The CDR3 is CASHREWGTDTQYF. In DNA, the CDR3 is TGTGCCAGCCACCGGGAGTGGGGCACAGATACGCAGTATTTT. Drawing the rest from reference TRBV7-2 and TRBJ2-3, the complete variable domain is GAGVSQSPSNKVTEKGKDVELRCDPISGHTALYWYRQSLGQGLEFLIYFQGNSAPDKSGLPSDRFSAERTGGSVSTLTIQRTQQEDSAVYLCASHREWGTDTQYFGPGTRLTVL.

This chain uses TRBV20-1 with TRBJ2-5; TRBD1 matches 9 bases. The DNA end is more similar to TRBJ2-7, so the J call may be wrong. CDR1 and CDR2 from the germline V gene are DFQATT and SNEGSKA (reference sequence). This CDR3 is 14 amino acids long. The CDR3 DNA follows: TGCAGTGCTAGCGGACAGGGGTGGTCCTACGAGCAGTACTTC. Residues: CSASGQGWSYEQYF.

This clonotype was recorded a few times. The chain uses TRBV2 and TRBJ2-5; D is uncertain. Deletions cut 6 bases from V and 0 bases from J, with 11 bases between. The germline V gene encodes CDR1 SNHLY and CDR2 FYNNEI. This CDR3 comprises 14 residues. The chain's CDR3 is CASRGDKYQETQYF. The CDR3 DNA reads TGTGCCAGCAGGGGTGACAAGTACCAAGAGACCCAGTACTTC.

This clonotype was seen repeatedly, ten times or more. This rearrangement joins TRBV3-1 to TRBJ1-2, with D possibly TRBD1 on 6 matching bases. V shed 1 base and J shed 4 bases, with 13 bases lying between them. Germline loops: CDR1 LGHDT, CDR2 YNNKEL (reference sequence). CDR3 size: 15 residues. The CDR3 loop reads CASSQGPGAGYGYTF. In DNA, the CDR3 is TGTGCCAGCAGCCAAGGTCCGGGGGCCGGCTATGGCTACACCTTC.

The chain is built from TRBV28 and TRBJ1-5; 7 bases fit TRBD1. In germline, CDR1 is MDHEN, CDR2 SYDVKM. V shed 6 bases and J 0 bases; nucleotides not matched to a gene: 8. The CDR3 consists of 16 residues. The chain's CDR3 is CASRYTGASSNQPQHF. The CDR3 coding sequence is TGTGCCAGCAGGTACACAGGGGCAAGTAGCAATCAGCCCCAGCATTTT.

The chain has TRBV18 and TRBJ2-5; either TRBD1 or TRBD2 may fit D (5 bases each). V shed 4 bases and J shed 2 bases, with 14 bases lying between them. The germline V gene encodes CDR1 KGHSH and CDR2 LQKENI. The CDR3 consists of 15 residues. The CDR3 DNA is TGTGCCAGCTCACTCATACCGGGACCGCAAGAGACCCAGTACTTC. This gives the protein CASSLIPGPQETQYF. The whole variable domain, filled in from reference TRBV18 and TRBJ2-5, reads NAGVMQNPRHLVRRRGQEARLRCSPMKGHSHVYWYRQLPEEGLKFMVYLQKENIIDESGMPKERFSAEFPKEGPSILRIQQVVRGDSAAYFCASSLIPGPQETQYFGPGTRLLVL.

The chain joins TRBV20-1 to TRBJ2-5; no clear D. The DNA end lines up better with TRBJ2-1; the J call may be wrong. CDR1 DFQATT and CDR2 SNEGSKA come from the germline V gene (reference sequence). The CDR3 runs to 12 residues. CDR3 sequence (DNA): TGCAGTGCTAGAGATTTATACAATGAGCAGTTCTTC. Translation: CSARDLYNEQFF.

This chain uses TRBV7-2 with TRBJ2-5, with D hard to call. The assigned J gene may be wrong: the sequence end matches TRBJ2-7 better. CDR3 length equals 13 residues. Germline-derived CDR1 and CDR2 are SGHTA and FQGNSA. CDR3 in amino acids: CASSQPTSYEQYF. The CDR3 bases are TGTGCCAGCAGCCAACCGACATCCTACGAGCAGTACTTC.

The sample holds many counts of this clonotype. This chain joins TRBV24-1 and TRBJ2-7, with D possibly matching TRBD1 (6 bases). The length of the CDR3 is 15 residues. With 4 bases removed from V and 6 bases from J, the gap between germline ends came to 18 bases. Germline V gene sequence: CDR1 KGHDR, CDR2 SFDVKD. The CDR3 here is CATSDPQQGRSEQYF. In nucleotides, the CDR3 is TGTGCCACCAGTGACCCTCAACAGGGCCGGTCCGAGCAGTACTTC.

This sequence joins TRBV25-1 and TRBJ1-1, with a tentative D call TRBD1 (6 bases). The CDR3 contains 16 residues. Deletions cut 3 bases from V and 5 bases from J, with 19 bases between. Germline V gene sequence: CDR1 MGHDK, CDR2 SYGVNS. CDR3 coding DNA: TGTGCCAGCAGTGACGTTAGACAGGCCGGGAGGACTGAAGCTTTCTTT. This gives the protein CASSDVRQAGRTEAFF. The whole variable domain, filled in from reference TRBV25-1 and TRBJ1-1, reads EADIYQTPRYLVIGTGKKITLECSQTMGHDKMYWYQQDPGMELHLIHYSYGVNSTEKGDLSSESTVSRIRTEHFPLTLESARPSHTSQYLCASSDVRQAGRTEAFFGQGTRLTVV.

In this sample, this clonotype turned up a few times. The chain couples TRBV10-3 to TRBJ2-1; 9 bases map to TRBD1. Gene TRBJ2-7 matches the end of the DNA better, so the J call may be wrong. The CDR3 runs 14 residues. Germline values: CDR1 ENHRY, CDR2 SYGVKD. The CDR3 loop reads CATQGRGQGYEQYF. DNA for the CDR3: TGTGCCACGCAAGGTAGGGGACAGGGTTACGAGCAGTACTTC.

CDR3 nucleotides: TGTGCCAGCAGTTACGGCGGGGGGATCAACGAGCAGTACTTC. It specifies CASSYGGGINEQYF. The chain carries TRBV6-2 or TRBV6-3 and TRBJ2-5; 8 nucleotides line up with TRBD2. Near its end, the DNA agrees better with TRBJ2-7, so the J call may be wrong. The V gene's germline CDR1 is MNHEY and CDR2 SVGEGT. The CDR3 length is 14 residues.

The V and J genes are TRBV6-5 and TRBJ2-5; 7 nucleotides agree with TRBD2. Looked up from germline, CDR1 is MNHEY and CDR2 is SVGAGI. The CDR3 has 14 residues. Trimming took 6 bases from V and 2 from J; bases not matched to a gene: 6. CDR3 loop: CASSHWGGQETQYF. The DNA of the CDR3 is TGTGCCAGCAGCCACTGGGGGGGGCAAGAGACCCAGTACTTC.